The 8 T cell receptor beta chains below all came from one sample that was sequenced in a study of cytomegalovirus exposure and HLA in healthy donors. The study ran its PCR with 60 Vbeta and 13 Jbeta primers. The data were produced by immunoSEQ multiplex PCR, yet TCRdb's version contains in-frame clones alone and is incomplete. In the table there are roughly 200,000 clones, 81% of which are singletons. The sample was PBMCs. The receptors were gathered from a man between 35 and 55 years old in good health and CMV-seropositive.

This chain joins TRBV4-1 and TRBJ2-1; perhaps TRBD2 as D (6 bases). The length of the CDR3 is 13 residues. CDR1 and CDR2 from the germline V gene are MGHRA and YSYEKL. V was trimmed by 4 bases and J by 7 bases, leaving 11 bases between them. This chain's CDR3 is CASSRSGENEQFF. In nucleotides, the CDR3 is TGCGCCAGCAGCCGTAGCGGTGAAAATGAGCAGTTCTTC.

V is TRBV27 and J is TRBJ2-7, with 8 bases lining up with TRBD1. Germline lookup yields CDR1 MNHEY and CDR2 SMNVEV (reference sequence). V lost 3 bases to trimming and J lost 5 bases; unmatched junction nucleotides: 6. The CDR3 length is 14 residues. CDR3 coding DNA: TGTGCCAGCAGTTTCAGGGGGCTTAACAACGAGCAGTACTTC. It encodes CASSFRGLNNEQYF.

This chain joins TRBV5-4 and TRBJ2-3; 7 nucleotides match TRBD2. Germline trimming cut 7 bases from V and 4 bases from J; bases unmatched to any gene: 12. The germline V gene encodes CDR1 SGHNT and CDR2 YYREEE (reference sequence). CDR3 length: 15 amino acids. Here the CDR3 reads CASGPGGASADTQYF. The DNA for the CDR3 is TGTGCCAGCGGCCCGGGGGGAGCATCGGCAGATACGCAGTATTTT.

The gene calls are TRBV27 and TRBJ2-7, with D possibly matching TRBD2 (7 bases). V shed 1 base and J shed 3 bases, with 16 bases lying between them. The germline gives CDR1 MNHEY, CDR2 SMNVEV (reference sequence). The CDR3 is 16 residues long. CDR3 loop: CASSLLGGGRLYEQYF. CDR3 in DNA: TGTGCCAGCAGTTTATTAGGGGGGGGTCGGCTCTACGAGCAGTACTTC.

The chain recombines TRBV7-3 with TRBJ2-6; D gene uncertain. V was trimmed by 5 bases and J by 1 base, leaving 9 bases between them. The CDR3 is made up of 15 amino acids. Germline CDR1 and CDR2: SGHTA and FQGTGA. The CDR3 coding sequence is TGTGCCAGCAGCCCTGGAGTGTCTGGGGCCAACGTCCTGACTTTC. Translation gives CASSPGVSGANVLTF.

V and J are TRBV5-4 and TRBJ2-4; TRBD2 matches at 9 bases. Germline V CDR1 and CDR2: SGHNT, YYREEE (reference sequence). CDR3 size: 15 residues. The trim removed 3 bases at V and 3 bases at J, leaving 4 bases unmatched. The CDR3 DNA reads TGTGCCAGCAGCTCCGGTAGCGGGGGCAAAAACATTCAGTACTTC. Translating gives CASSSGSGGKNIQYF.

The gene calls are TRBV27 and TRBJ1-5; the D is unclear. Trimming shortened V by 1 base and J by 3 bases, and 10 bases separated the two germline ends. There are 15 residues in the CDR3. CDR1 and CDR2 from the germline V gene are MNHEY and SMNVEV (reference sequence). Here the CDR3 DNA reads TGTGCCAGCAGTTTATTTAGGAGTTACAATCAGCCCCAGCATTTT. This codes for CASSLFRSYNQPQHF.

This rearrangement joins TRBV6-5 to TRBJ1-4; 8 bases line up with TRBD1. The CDR3 is 14 amino acids. V dropped 6 bases and J dropped 4; count of bases not matched to a gene: 4. In germline, CDR1 is MNHEY, CDR2 SVGAGI. As DNA, the CDR3 is TGTGCCAGCAGCACGGACAGGGTTAATGAAAAACTGTTTTTT. Translating it yields CASSTDRVNEKLFF.